This TCR beta chain was identified during a study of radiotherapy plus CTLA-4 blockade in lung cancer. The protocol was immunoSEQ multiplex PCR, while the TCRdb copy is restricted to in-frame clones and leaves out a portion. This sample has around 55,000 clones; roughly 79% occur once, and the top ten carry 6% to 7.5%. The origin of this receptor is a human donor with non-small cell lung cancer whose response to radiotherapy plus ipilimumab could not be evaluated. The sample in question was peripheral blood, obtained from a patient treated with radiotherapy plus ipilimumab.

The CDR3: CASRREAHPRHEQFF. CDR3 bases: TGTGCCAGCAGACGGGAGGCGCACCCTAGGCATGAGCAGTTCTTC. This rearrangement joins TRBV6-5 to TRBJ2-1; 7 bases fit TRBD2. J lost 8 bases, V lost 6 bases, and 13 bases had no gene match. Germline-derived CDR1 and CDR2 are MNHEY and SVGAGI. CDR3 length: 15 amino acids.